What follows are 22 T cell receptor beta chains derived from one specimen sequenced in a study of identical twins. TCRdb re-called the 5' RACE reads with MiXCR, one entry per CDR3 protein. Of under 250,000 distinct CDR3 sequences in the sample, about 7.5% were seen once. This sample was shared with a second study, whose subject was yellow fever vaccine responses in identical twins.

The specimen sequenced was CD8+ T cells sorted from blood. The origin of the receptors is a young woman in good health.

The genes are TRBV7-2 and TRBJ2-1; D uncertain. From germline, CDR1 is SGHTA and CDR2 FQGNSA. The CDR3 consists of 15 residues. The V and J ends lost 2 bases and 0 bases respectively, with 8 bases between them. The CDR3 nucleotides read TGTGCCAGCAGCTTACACAGAAGCTCCTACAATGAGCAGTTCTTC. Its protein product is CASSLHRSSYNEQFF.

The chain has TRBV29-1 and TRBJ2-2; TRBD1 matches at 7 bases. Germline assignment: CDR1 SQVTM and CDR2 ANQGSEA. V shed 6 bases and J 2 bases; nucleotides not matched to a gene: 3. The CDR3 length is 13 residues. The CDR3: CSVGDSNTGELFF. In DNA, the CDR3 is TGCAGCGTGGGGGACAGCAACACCGGGGAGCTGTTTTTT.

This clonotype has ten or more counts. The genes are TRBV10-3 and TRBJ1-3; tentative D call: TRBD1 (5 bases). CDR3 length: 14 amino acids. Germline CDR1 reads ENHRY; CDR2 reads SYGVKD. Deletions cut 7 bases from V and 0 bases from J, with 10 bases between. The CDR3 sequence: CAIMRDGSGNTIYF. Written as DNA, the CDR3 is TGTGCCATCATGAGGGACGGCTCTGGAAACACCATATATTTT.

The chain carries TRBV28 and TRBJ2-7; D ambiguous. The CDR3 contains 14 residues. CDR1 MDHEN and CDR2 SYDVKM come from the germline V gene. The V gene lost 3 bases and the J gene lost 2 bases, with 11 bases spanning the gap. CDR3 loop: CASSFAGGTYEQYV. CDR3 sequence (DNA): TGTGCCAGCAGTTTTGCCGGCGGTACCTACGAGCAGTACGTC.

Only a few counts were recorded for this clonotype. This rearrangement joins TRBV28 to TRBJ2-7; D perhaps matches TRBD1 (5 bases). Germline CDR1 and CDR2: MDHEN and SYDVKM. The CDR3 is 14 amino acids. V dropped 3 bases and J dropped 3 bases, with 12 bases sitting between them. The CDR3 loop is CASSLPDSIYEQYV. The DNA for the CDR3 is TGTGCCAGCAGTTTGCCTGACAGCATCTACGAGCAGTACGTC.

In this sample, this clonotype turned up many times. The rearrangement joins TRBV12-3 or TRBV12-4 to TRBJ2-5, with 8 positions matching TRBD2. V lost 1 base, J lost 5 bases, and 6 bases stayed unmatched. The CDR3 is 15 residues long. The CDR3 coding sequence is TGTGCCAGCAGTTTAGGGACTAGCTTTACGGAGACCCAGTACTTC. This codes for CASSLGTSFTETQYF.

The CDR3 coding sequence is TGTGCCAGCAGTGACGGCGGGAGGGCCATCAATGAGCAGTTCTTC. Translated: CASSDGGRAINEQFF. The V gene is TRBV2, the J gene TRBJ2-1, with 9 bases fitting TRBD2. Germline-derived CDR1 and CDR2 are SNHLY and FYNNEI. The CDR3 is 15 residues long. Trimming at V came to 3 bases and at J to 6 bases, leaving 6 bases not matched to a gene.

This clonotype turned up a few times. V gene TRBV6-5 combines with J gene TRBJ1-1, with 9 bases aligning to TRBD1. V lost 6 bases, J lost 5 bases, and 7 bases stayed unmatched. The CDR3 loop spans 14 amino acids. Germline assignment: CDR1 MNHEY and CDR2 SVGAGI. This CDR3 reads CASRLGQGMTEAFF. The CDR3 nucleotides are TGTGCCAGCAGACTCGGACAGGGGATGACTGAAGCTTTCTTT.

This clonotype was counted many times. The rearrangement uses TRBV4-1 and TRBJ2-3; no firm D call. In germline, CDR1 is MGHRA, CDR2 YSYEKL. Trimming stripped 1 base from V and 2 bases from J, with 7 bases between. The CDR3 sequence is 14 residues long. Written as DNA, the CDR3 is TGCGCCAGCAGCCAAGGGGTCCCCACAGATACGCAGTATTTT. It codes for CASSQGVPTDTQYF.

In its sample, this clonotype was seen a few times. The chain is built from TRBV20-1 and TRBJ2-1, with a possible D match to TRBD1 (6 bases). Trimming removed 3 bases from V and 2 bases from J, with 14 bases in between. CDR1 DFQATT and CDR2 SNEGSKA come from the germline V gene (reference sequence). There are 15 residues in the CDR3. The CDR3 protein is CSARDTGLPYNEQFF. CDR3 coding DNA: TGCAGTGCTAGGGACACAGGGTTGCCCTACAATGAGCAGTTCTTC.

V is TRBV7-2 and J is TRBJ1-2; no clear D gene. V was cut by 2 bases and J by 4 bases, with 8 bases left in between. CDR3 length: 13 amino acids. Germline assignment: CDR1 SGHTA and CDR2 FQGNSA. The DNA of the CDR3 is TGTGCCAGCAGCTTATCTTCGGTCTATGGCTACACCTTC. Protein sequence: CASSLSSVYGYTF.

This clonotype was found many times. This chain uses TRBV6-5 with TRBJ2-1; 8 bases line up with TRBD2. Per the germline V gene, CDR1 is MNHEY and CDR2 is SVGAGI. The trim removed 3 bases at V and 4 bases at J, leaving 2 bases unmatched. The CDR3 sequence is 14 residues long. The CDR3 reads CASSYSGVYNEQFF. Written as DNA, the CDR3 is TGTGCCAGCAGTTATAGCGGGGTATACAATGAGCAGTTCTTC.

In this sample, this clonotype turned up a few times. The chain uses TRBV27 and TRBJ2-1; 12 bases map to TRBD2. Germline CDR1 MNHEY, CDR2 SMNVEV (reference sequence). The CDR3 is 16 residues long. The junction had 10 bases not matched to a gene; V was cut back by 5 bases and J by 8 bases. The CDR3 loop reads CASSPASGGVVYEQFF. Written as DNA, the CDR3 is TGTGCCAGCAGTCCCGCTAGCGGGGGGGTGGTCTATGAGCAGTTCTTC.

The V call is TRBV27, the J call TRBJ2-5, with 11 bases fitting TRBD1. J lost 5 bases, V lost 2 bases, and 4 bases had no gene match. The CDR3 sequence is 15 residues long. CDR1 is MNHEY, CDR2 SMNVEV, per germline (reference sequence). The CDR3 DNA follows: TGTGCCAGCAGTTTAATCCGGACAGGGGGCGAGACCCAGTACTTC. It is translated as CASSLIRTGGETQYF.

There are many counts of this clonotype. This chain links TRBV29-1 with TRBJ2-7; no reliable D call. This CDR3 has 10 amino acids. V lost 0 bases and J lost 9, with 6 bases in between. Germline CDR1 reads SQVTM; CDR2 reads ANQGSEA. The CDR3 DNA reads TGCAGCGTTGAAGACGATGGGCAGTACTTC. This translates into CSVEDDGQYF.

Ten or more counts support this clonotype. The CDR3 loop reads CASRESAVTNEQFF. DNA of the CDR3: TGTGCCAGCCGGGAATCGGCAGTGACCAATGAGCAGTTCTTC. The chain links TRBV28 to TRBJ2-1, with D maybe TRBD2 (5 bases). Trimming removed 8 bases at V and 6 bases at J, with 17 bases between. CDR3 length: 14 residues. The V gene's germline CDR1 is MDHEN and CDR2 SYDVKM. The entire variable domain, with the rest obtained from reference TRBV28 and TRBJ2-1, is as follows: DVKVTQSSRYLVKRTGEKVFLECVQDMDHENMFWYRQDPGLGLRLIYFSYDVKMKEKGDIPEGYSVSREKKERFSLILESASTNQTSMYLCASRESAVTNEQFFGPGTRLTVL.

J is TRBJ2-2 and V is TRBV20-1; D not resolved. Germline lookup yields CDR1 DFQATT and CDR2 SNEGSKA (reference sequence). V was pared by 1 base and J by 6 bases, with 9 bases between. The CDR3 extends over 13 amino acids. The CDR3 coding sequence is TGCAGTGCTAGAGGTGGTGCCCCCGGGGAGCTGTTTTTT. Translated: CSARGGAPGELFF.

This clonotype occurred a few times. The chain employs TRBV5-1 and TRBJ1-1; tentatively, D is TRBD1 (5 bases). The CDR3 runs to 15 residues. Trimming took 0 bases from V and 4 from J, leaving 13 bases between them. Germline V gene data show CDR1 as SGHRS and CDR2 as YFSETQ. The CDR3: CASSLAEGFTTEAFF. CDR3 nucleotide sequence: TGCGCCAGCAGCTTGGCCGAGGGGTTTACCACTGAAGCTTTCTTT. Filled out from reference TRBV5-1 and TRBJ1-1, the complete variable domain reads KAGVTQTPRYLIKTRGQQVTLSCSPISGHRSVSWYQQTPGQGLQFLFEYFSETQRNKGNFPGRFSGRQFSNSRSEMNVSTLELGDSALYLCASSLAEGFTTEAFFGQGTRLTVV.

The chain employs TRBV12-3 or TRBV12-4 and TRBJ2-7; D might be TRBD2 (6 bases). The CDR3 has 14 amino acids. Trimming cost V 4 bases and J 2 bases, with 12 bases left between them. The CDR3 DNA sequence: TGTGCCAGCAGTTCCGTAGCGGCCCCCTACGAGCAGTACTTC. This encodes CASSSVAAPYEQYF.

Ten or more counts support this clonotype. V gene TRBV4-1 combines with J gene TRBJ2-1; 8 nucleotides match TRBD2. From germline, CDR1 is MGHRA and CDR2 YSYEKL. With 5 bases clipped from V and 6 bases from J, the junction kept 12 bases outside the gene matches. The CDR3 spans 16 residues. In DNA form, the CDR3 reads TGCGCCAGCAGCTATGGTTCCGGGACTAGTACCAATGAGCAGTTCTTC. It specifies CASSYGSGTSTNEQFF.

The CDR3 protein is CSARVPYSYEQYF. The CDR3 DNA follows: TGCAGTGCTAGAGTCCCGTACTCCTACGAGCAGTACTTC. The chain employs TRBV20-1 and TRBJ2-7; D is unclear. The CDR3 is made up of 13 amino acids. CDR1 and CDR2 from the germline V gene are DFQATT and SNEGSKA (reference sequence). V gave up 1 base and J gave up 0 bases, with 7 bases separating them.

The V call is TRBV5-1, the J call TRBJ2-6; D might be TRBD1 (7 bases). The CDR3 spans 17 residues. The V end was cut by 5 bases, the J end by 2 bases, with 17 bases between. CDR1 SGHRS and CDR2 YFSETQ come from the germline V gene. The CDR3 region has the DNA TGCGCCAGCAGGTCCGACCAGGGGGGCGCTGGGGCCAACGTCCTGACTTTC. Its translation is CASRSDQGGAGANVLTF.